The source of this T cell receptor (beta chain) is a study of early T cells in non-severe SARS-CoV-2 infection. About the research overall: From unsorted whole blood, bulk RNA was sequenced, and the chains remained unpaired. Study outcomes and limitations: Private and CD4 specificities were missed by VDJdb matching, which favored anti-spike CD8 responses.

cDNA molecules, individually, were tagged with unique molecular identifiers. TCRdb reanalysed the 5' RACE reads using MiXCR and keeps one entry per CDR3 protein. In the table there are around 40,000 distinct CDR3 sequences, approximately 6.1% of which are singletons. In this sample, this clonotype turned up a few times. Its antigen is currently unknown. Germline V lookup: CDR1 MDHEN, CDR2 SYDVKM. Losses at the gene ends were 0 bases for V and 7 bases for J; bases not matched to a gene: 2. This CDR3 contains 16 residues. The clonotype comes from an adult who was a healthcare worker with PCR-confirmed SARS-CoV-2 infection or an uninfected control (not recorded which). Sequenced: whole blood. The rearrangement joins TRBV28 to TRBJ2-4; 14 bases agree with TRBD2. CDR3 amino acids: CASSLWGLAGANIQYF. As DNA, the CDR3 is TGTGCCAGCAGTTTATGGGGACTAGCGGGAGCCAACATTCAGTACTTC.